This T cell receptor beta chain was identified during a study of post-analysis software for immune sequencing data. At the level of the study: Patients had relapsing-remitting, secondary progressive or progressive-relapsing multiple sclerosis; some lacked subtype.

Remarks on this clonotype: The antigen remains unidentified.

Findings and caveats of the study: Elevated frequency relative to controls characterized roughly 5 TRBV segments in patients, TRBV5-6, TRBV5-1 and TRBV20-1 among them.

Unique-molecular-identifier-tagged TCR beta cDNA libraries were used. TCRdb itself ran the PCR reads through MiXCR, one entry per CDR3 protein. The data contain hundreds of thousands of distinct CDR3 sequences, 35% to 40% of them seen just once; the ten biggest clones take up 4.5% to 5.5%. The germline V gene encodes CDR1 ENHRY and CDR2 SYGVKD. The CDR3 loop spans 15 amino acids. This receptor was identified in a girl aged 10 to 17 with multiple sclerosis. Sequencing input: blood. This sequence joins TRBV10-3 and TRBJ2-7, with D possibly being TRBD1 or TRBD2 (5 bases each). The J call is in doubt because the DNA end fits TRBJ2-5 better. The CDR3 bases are TGTGCCATCAGTGAGCCTTGGGGGACGAGGGAGACCCAGTACTTC. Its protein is CAISEPWGTRETQYF.